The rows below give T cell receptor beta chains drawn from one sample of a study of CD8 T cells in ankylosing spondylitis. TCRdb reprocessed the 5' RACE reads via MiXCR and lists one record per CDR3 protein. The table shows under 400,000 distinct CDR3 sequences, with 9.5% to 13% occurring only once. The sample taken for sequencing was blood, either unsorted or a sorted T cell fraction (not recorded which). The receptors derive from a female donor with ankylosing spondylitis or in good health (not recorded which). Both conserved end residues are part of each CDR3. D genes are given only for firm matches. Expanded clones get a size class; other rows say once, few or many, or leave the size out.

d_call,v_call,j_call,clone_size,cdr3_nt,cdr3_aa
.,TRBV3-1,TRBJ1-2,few,TGTGCCTGCAGCCAACTGCCGGTGGGCAGAGCTAACTATGGCTACACCTTC,CACSQLPVGRANYGYTF
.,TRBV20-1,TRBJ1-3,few,TGCAGTGCTAGAGTCCATGAGGGGTGGGGAAACACCATATATTTT,CSARVHEGWGNTIYF
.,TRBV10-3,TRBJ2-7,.,TGTGCCATCAGGCGGGACTCTGCCTACGAGCAGTACTTC,CAIRRDSAYEQYF
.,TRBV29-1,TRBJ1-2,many,TGCAGCGCATCCGGCACAGGGAAGGGCTACACCTTC,CSASGTGKGYTF
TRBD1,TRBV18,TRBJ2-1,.,TGTGCCAGCTCACACGAGACAGGGGTTTACTACAATGAGCAGTTCTTC,CASSHETGVYYNEQFF
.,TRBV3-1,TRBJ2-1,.,TGTGCCAGCAGCCAAGAACTAGCCACCCTCAATGAGCAGTTCTTC,CASSQELATLNEQFF
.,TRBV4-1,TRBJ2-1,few,TGCGCCAGCAGCCAAGGCCCCCTGACGAATGAGCAGTTCTTC,CASSQGPLTNEQFF
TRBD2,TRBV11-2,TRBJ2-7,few,TGTGCCAGCAGCTTAGCACCTAGCGGGATGATTCACTACGAGCAGTACTTC,CASSLAPSGMIHYEQYF
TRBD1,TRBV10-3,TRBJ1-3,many,TGTGCCATCAGGGCTGACAGGGGCTCTGGAAACACCATATATTTT,CAIRADRGSGNTIYF
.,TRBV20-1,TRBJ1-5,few,TGCAGTGCTTCCGGGACCCAAGGGAATCAGCCCCAGCATTTT,CSASGTQGNQPQHF
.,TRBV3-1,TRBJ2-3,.,TGTGCCAGCAGCCCTTCCCCTAGCAGGTCAACAGATACGCAGTATTTT,CASSPSPSRSTDTQYF
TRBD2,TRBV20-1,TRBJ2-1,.,TGCAGTGCTGACGGACTAGCGGGCTCCTACAATGAGCAGTTCTTC,CSADGLAGSYNEQFF
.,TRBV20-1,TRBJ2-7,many,TGCAGTGCTCCCCGGCTGGCCCACGAGCAGTACTTC,CSAPRLAHEQYF
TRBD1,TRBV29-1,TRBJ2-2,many,TGCAGCGCAAGACAGGGGGCAGGTTCCGGGGAGCTGTTTTTT,CSARQGAGSGELFF
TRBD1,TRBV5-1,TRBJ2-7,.,TGCGCCAGCAGCTTCCAGGGGGTCTCCTACGAGCAGTACTTC,CASSFQGVSYEQYF
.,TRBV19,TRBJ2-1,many,TGTGCCAGTAGTATCCGTCCCCTAGAGCAGTTCTTC,CASSIRPLEQFF
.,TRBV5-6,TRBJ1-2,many,TGTGCCAGCAGCCCCTCATTGGAGGAGCTATACTATGGCTACACCTTC,CASSPSLEELYYGYTF
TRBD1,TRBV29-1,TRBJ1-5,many,TGCAGCGTCCAACAGGGGCTTAATCAGCCCCAGCATTTT,CSVQQGLNQPQHF
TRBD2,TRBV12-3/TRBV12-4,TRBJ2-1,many,TGTGCCAGCAGTGCGGGACTAGCGGGTAGGAATGAGCAGTTCTTC,CASSAGLAGRNEQFF
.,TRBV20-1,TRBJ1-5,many,TGCAGTGCTAGAGGGGCACCTAGCAATCAGCCCCAGCATTTT,CSARGAPSNQPQHF
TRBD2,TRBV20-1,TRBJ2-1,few,TGCAGTGCCCCCCCCGCTGCGGGGGACGCTTTAAAAACCTACAATGAGCAGTTCTTC,CSAPPAAGDALKTYNEQFF
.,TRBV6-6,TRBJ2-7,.,TGTGCCAGCAGCAAAAATTACGAGCAGTACTTC,CASSKNYEQYF
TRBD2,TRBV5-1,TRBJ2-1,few,TGCGCCAGCAGCTGGGCTGGCGGGGGGACCAATGAGCAGTTCTTC,CASSWAGGGTNEQFF
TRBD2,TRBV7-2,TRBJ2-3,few,TGTGCCAGCAGCTTAAGCGGGGGACCCACAGATACGCAGTATTTT,CASSLSGGPTDTQYF
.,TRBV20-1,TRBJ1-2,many,TGCAGTGCTAGAGATAAAAGGAACTATGGCTACACCTTC,CSARDKRNYGYTF
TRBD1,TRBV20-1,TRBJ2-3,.,TGCAGTGCTGGAGACAGGGTCGGGGATACGCAGTATTTT,CSAGDRVGDTQYF
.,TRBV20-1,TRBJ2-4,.,TGCAGTGCTAGCGTCAGAAGCTGGGACAAACCCAAAAACATTCAGTACTTC,CSASVRSWDKPKNIQYF
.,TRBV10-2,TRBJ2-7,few,TGCGCCAGCAGTGGATCCGGGACACTCTACGAGCAGTACTTC,CASSGSGTLYEQYF
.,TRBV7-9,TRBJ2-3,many,TGTGCCAGCAGCTCCGTGGCAGATACGCAGTATTTT,CASSSVADTQYF
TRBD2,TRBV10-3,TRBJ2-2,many,TGTGCCATCAGTGGCAAGCGGGAGAGCACCGGGGAGCTGTTTTTT,CAISGKRESTGELFF
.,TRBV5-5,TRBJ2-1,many,TGTGCCAGCACGACCTCGTACAGTGAGCAGTTCTTC,CASTTSYSEQFF
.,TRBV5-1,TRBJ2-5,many,TGCGCCAGCAGCTCCGGACGGTACCAAGAGACCCAGTACTTC,CASSSGRYQETQYF
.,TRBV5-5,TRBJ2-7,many,TGTGCCAGCAGCTTGGCTGAGGGAGCCTACGAGCAGTACTTC,CASSLAEGAYEQYF
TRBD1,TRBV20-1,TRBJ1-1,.,TGCAGTGCCCTTGACAGGGGGTGGACTGAAGCTTTCTTT,CSALDRGWTEAFF
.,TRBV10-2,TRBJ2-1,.,TGCGCCAGCCGCACGGGGGACGGGGAGCAGTTCTTC,CASRTGDGEQFF
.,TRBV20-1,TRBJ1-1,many,TGCAGTGCTAAAAAAGGAGGGGGGAACACTGAAGCTTTCTTT,CSAKKGGGNTEAFF
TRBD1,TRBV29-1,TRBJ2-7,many,TGCAGCGCCGGACAGGGTGGGGCCGAGCAGTACTTC,CSAGQGGAEQYF
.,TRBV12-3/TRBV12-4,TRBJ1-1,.,TGTGCCAGCAGGGCATACACTGAAGCTTTCTTT,CASRAYTEAFF
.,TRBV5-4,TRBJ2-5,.,TGTGCCAGCAGCTTGGTAGGGGTCGAGACCCAGTACTTC,CASSLVGVETQYF
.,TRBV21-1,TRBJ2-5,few,TGTGCCACCGCCCTTGACAGCTTGTACCAAGAGACCCAGTACTTC,CATALDSLYQETQYF
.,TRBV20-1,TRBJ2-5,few,TGCAGTGCTAGAGAGGTCACGGGGCGCCGGGAGACCCAGTACTTC,CSAREVTGRRETQYF
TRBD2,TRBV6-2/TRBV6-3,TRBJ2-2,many,TGTGCCAGTGAGAAGTCCAGCGGGAGTATCACCGGGGAGCTGTTTTTT,CASEKSSGSITGELFF
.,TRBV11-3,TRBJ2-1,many,TGTGCCAGCAGCCCAGCAAACGGGGTCAATGAGCAGTTCTTC,CASSPANGVNEQFF
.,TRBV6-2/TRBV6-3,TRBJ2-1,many,TGTGCCAGCAGTACCCCCAGGGGGGAGCTTTATGGTGAGCAGTTCTTC,CASSTPRGELYGEQFF
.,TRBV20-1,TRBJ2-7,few,TGCAGTGCTAAACAGGGTGTCGCCTACGAGCAGTACTTC,CSAKQGVAYEQYF
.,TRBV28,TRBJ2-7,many,TGTGCCAGCAGTACTGGAGGTTACGAGCAGTACTTC,CASSTGGYEQYF
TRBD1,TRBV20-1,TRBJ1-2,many,TGCAGTGCTATTCCCGGACAGGGCCGATATGGCTACACCTTC,CSAIPGQGRYGYTF
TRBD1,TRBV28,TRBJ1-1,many,TGTGCCAGCAGAGGGACAGGGGGGAGCACTGAAGCTTTCTTT,CASRGTGGSTEAFF
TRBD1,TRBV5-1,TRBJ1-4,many,TGCGCCAGCCGGACAGGGACAACTAATGAAAAACTGTTTTTT,CASRTGTTNEKLFF
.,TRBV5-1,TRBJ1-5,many,TGCGCCAGCAGCTTGGTTCCCCGACAGTTCAATCAGCCCCAGCATTTT,CASSLVPRQFNQPQHF
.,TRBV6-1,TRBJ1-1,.,TGTGCCAGCAGTGAAGCTCTCAGTGATGAAGCTTTCTTT,CASSEALSDEAFF
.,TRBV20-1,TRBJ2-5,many,TGCAGTGCTAACAGCCCTAAGCGGACCCAGTACTTC,CSANSPKRTQYF
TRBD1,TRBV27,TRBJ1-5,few,TGTGCCAGCAGTGTACAGGGGGCTGGCAATCAGCCCCAGCATTTT,CASSVQGAGNQPQHF
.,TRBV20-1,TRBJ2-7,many,TGCAGTGCTAACCGATTGCCCCTCGAGCAGTACTTC,CSANRLPLEQYF
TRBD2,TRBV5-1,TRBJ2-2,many,TGCGCCAGCAGCTTGGGGGTAGCGGGAGTCACCGGGGAGCTGTTTTTT,CASSLGVAGVTGELFF